These 32 T cell receptor beta chains were sequenced from one sample in a study of shared clonotypes between healthy human individuals. Profiled with immunoSEQ multiplex PCR; TCRdb holds only in-frame clones, not every one. The sample has about 490,000 clones, roughly 85% seen once; the top ten hold roughly 12%. Material: PBMCs. The receptors derive from a woman aged 40-49 years in good health. Some clones in this sample may be carry-over from other donors' samples.

This sequence joins TRBV7-9 and TRBJ1-2; 12 nucleotides agree with TRBD1. The germline gives CDR1 SEHNR, CDR2 FQNEAQ (reference sequence). After removal of 2 bases from V and 8 bases from J, the junction contained 12 bases not matched to a gene. This CDR3 contains 17 residues. CDR3 in DNA: TGTGCCAGCAGCTTAAGAGAGCCGGGACAGGGGGCGAAAGGCTACACCTTC. Translation gives CASSLREPGQGAKGYTF. Full variable domain (missing parts from reference TRBV7-9 and TRBJ1-2): DTGVSQNPRHKITKRGQNVTFRCDPISEHNRLYWYRQTLGQGPEFLTYFQNEAQLEKSRLLSDRFSAERPKGSFSTLEIQRTEQGDSAMYLCASSLREPGQGAKGYTFGSGTRLTVV.

The gene calls are TRBV7-9 and TRBJ2-1; D unresolved. V lost 1 base and J 8 bases, leaving 15 bases between the germline ends. Germline lookup yields CDR1 SEHNR and CDR2 FQNEAQ (reference sequence). The CDR3 consists of 15 residues. CDR3 sequence: CASSLDGVFRDEQFF. As DNA, the CDR3 is TGTGCCAGCAGCTTAGATGGGGTATTCAGAGATGAGCAGTTCTTC.

This clone was picked up one time. This chain uses TRBV6-4 with TRBJ1-4, with D uncertain. The germline V and J ends were trimmed by 10 bases and 6 bases, with 15 bases remaining between them. Germline lookup yields CDR1 MRHNA and CDR2 SNTAGT. CDR3 size: 13 residues. The chain's CDR3 is CATPDRPHEKLFF. DNA for the CDR3: TGTGCCACCCCGGACCGCCCCCATGAAAAACTGTTTTTT.

V and J are TRBV6-1 and TRBJ2-7; 10 bases fit TRBD1. J gave up 3 bases and V 2 bases, and 7 bases lay outside the gene matches. The CDR3 loop spans 16 amino acids. Per germline, CDR1 MNHNS and CDR2 SASEGT. This CDR3 reads CASSESWTGGIYEQYF. The CDR3 nucleotides are TGTGCCAGCAGTGAATCTTGGACAGGGGGTATCTACGAGCAGTACTTC.

In this sample, this clone turned up a few times. CDR3 protein: CASSRTGGENIQYF. For the CDR3, the DNA is TGTGCCAGCAGCCGTACAGGGGGGGAAAACATTCAGTACTTC. V and J are TRBV7-2 and TRBJ2-4; weak D call: TRBD1 (8 bases). This CDR3 region has 14 residues. CDR1 is SGHTA and CDR2 is FQGNSA in the germline V gene. The V and J ends lost 5 bases and 5 bases respectively, with 13 bases between them.

The J gene is TRBJ2-2, the V gene TRBV7-9; 13 bases align to TRBD2. The junction had 6 bases not matched to a gene; V was cut back by 4 bases and J by 7 bases. From germline, CDR1 is SEHNR and CDR2 FQNEAQ (reference sequence). The CDR3 spans 16 residues. For the CDR3, the DNA is TGTGCCAGCAGCTCCCGACTAGCGGGAGGAATCGGGGAGCTGTTTTTT. Translating it yields CASSSRLAGGIGELFF.

The chain carries TRBV5-1 and TRBJ2-7; D remains ambiguous. There are 15 residues in the CDR3. Deletions cut 0 bases from V and 3 bases from J, with 13 bases between. Germline CDR1 and CDR2: SGHRS and YFSETQ. This CDR3 reads CASSLGQSRVYEQYF. CDR3 bases: TGCGCCAGCAGCTTGGGACAATCAAGGGTCTACGAGCAGTACTTC.

Concerning this clone: A clone one base away is much larger, so this may be a read error. The chain recombines TRBV7-8 with TRBJ2-3, with D hard to call. The closer fit of TRBJ1-5 to the DNA end suggests the J call may be wrong. The CDR3 length is 12 residues. Germline V lookup: CDR1 SGHVS, CDR2 FQNEAQ. The CDR3 region has the DNA TGTGCCAGCAGCCACGGGTCAGATACGCAGCATTTT. It is translated as CASSHGSDTQHF.

The chain recombines TRBV2 with TRBJ2-3; D not certain. Germline CDR1 reads SNHLY; CDR2 reads FYNNEI. With 7 bases removed from V and 6 bases from J, the gap between germline ends came to 17 bases. The CDR3 length is 14 residues. The CDR3: CASTPGGLLDTQYF. The CDR3 DNA reads as TGTGCCAGCACGCCCGGTGGGCTCCTGGATACGCAGTATTTT.

V gene TRBV15 combines with J gene TRBJ2-7, with 10 bases fitting TRBD2. V was pared by 0 bases and J by 3 bases, with 2 bases of the junction left unmatched. The germline CDR1 and CDR2 sequences are LNHNV and YYDKDF (reference sequence). The CDR3 covers 15 residues. CDR3 residues: CATSRDGTSVYEQYF. The CDR3, as DNA: TGTGCCACCAGCAGAGATGGGACTAGCGTCTACGAGCAGTACTTC.

The V and J genes are TRBV4-1 and TRBJ1-2; D not certain. V lost 2 bases and J 4 bases, leaving 17 bases between the germline ends. The CDR3 is made up of 16 amino acids. The germline V gene has CDR1 MGHRA and CDR2 YSYEKL. The CDR3: CASSQSAVWDVYGYTF. CDR3 nucleotides: TGCGCCAGCAGCCAATCCGCGGTTTGGGATGTCTATGGCTACACCTTC.

V usage is TRBV28 and J usage is TRBJ2-7; tentatively, D is TRBD1 or TRBD2 (6 bases each). The germline CDR1 and CDR2 sequences are MDHEN and SYDVKM. The CDR3 length is 14 residues. The V and J ends lost 6 bases and 4 bases respectively, with 16 bases between them. As DNA, the CDR3 is TGTGCCAGCAGGACCGGGGGCGCTTCTTACGAGCAGTACTTC. Amino acid sequence: CASRTGGASYEQYF.

The chain is built from TRBV21-1 and TRBJ2-2; TRBD2, the table's D call, lacks a check against the DNA. TRBV21-1 is recorded as a pseudogene. This CDR3 is 15 amino acids long. DNA of the CDR3: TGTGCCAGCAGCAAACCCGCGAACTACACCGGGGAGCTGTTTTTT. Its protein product is CASSKPANYTGELFF.

This sequence joins TRBV5-4 and TRBJ2-7; no firm D call. The CDR3 runs 13 residues. Germline assignment: CDR1 SGHNT and CDR2 YYREEE (reference sequence). Deletions cut 4 bases from V and 0 bases from J, with 8 bases between. The CDR3 coding sequence is TGTGCCAGCAGCCCCCGGAGCTCCTACGAGCAGTACTTC. Translated: CASSPRSSYEQYF.

The rearrangement uses TRBV5-6 and TRBJ2-1; 10 bases align to TRBD2. The CDR3 covers 18 residues. The ends lost 1 base at V and 6 bases at J; junction bases unmatched: 13. Germline CDR1 reads SGHDT; CDR2 reads YYEEEE. The CDR3 loop reads CASSLLGLAGGAANEQFF. Here the CDR3 DNA reads TGTGCCAGCAGCTTGTTGGGTTTAGCGGGAGGTGCGGCCAATGAGCAGTTCTTC. The whole variable domain, filled in from reference TRBV5-6 and TRBJ2-1, reads DAGVTQSPTHLIKTRGQQVTLRCSPKSGHDTVSWYQQALGQGPQFIFQYYEEEERQRGNFPDRFSGHQFPNYSSELNVNALLLGDSALYLCASSLLGLAGGAANEQFFGPGTRLTVL.

The V and J genes are TRBV14 and TRBJ2-5, with D possibly TRBD2 on 6 matching bases. This CDR3 is 14 amino acids long. Trimming took 1 base from V and 5 from J, leaving 11 bases between them. CDR1 and CDR2 from the germline V gene are SGHDN and FVKESK. Here the CDR3 DNA reads TGTGCCAGCAGCCAAGGGTTAGGAGGGGAGACCCAGTACTTC. The encoded protein is CASSQGLGGETQYF.

The chain is built from TRBV14 and TRBJ1-4; the match to TRBD1 covers 7 bases. In germline, CDR1 is SGHDN, CDR2 FVKESK. V gave up 4 bases and J gave up 6 bases; unmatched junction bases: 2. The CDR3 spans 13 residues. This chain's CDR3 is CASSRDRYEKLFF. The CDR3 bases are TGTGCCAGCAGCCGGGACAGATATGAAAAACTGTTTTTT.

The chain carries TRBV19 and TRBJ2-1, with D tentatively TRBD1 or TRBD2 (6 bases each). Germline CDR1 and CDR2: LNHDA and SQIVND (reference sequence). The CDR3 is 15 residues long. V was shortened by 7 bases and J by 9 bases, with 22 bases between the two germline ends. The CDR3 region is CASKGGARTQGEQFF. DNA of the CDR3: TGTGCCAGTAAGGGGGGAGCTCGAACCCAGGGTGAGCAGTTCTTC.

The rearrangement links TRBV9 to TRBJ2-1; D might be TRBD1 or TRBD2, each matching 6 bases. CDR1 and CDR2 (germline): SGDLS, YYNGEE. This CDR3 region has 15 residues. The V gene lost 3 bases and the J gene lost 2 bases, with 12 bases spanning the gap. In DNA form, the CDR3 reads TGTGCCAGCAGCGCCCGCGGGACACCCTACAATGAGCAGTTCTTC. It yields the protein CASSARGTPYNEQFF. The full variable domain, rest sourced from reference TRBV9 and TRBJ2-1, is DSGVTQTPKHLITATGQRVTLRCSPRSGDLSVYWYQQSLDQGLQFLIQYYNGEERAKGNILERFSAQQFPDLHSELNLSSLELGDSALYFCASSARGTPYNEQFFGPGTRLTVL.

This chain joins TRBV2 and TRBJ2-7; unclear D gene. The germline V and J ends were trimmed by 5 bases and 6 bases, with 8 bases remaining between them. Germline V gene lookup returns CDR1 SNHLY and CDR2 FYNNEI. This CDR3 has 11 amino acids. CDR3 nucleotide sequence: TGTGCCAGCAGTCTCACCCCCGAGCAGTACTTC. This codes for CASSLTPEQYF.

The chain links TRBV4-1 to TRBJ1-6; possibly TRBD1 for D (5 bases). Trimming left V 1 base short and J 7 bases short, with 11 bases between. This CDR3 is 15 amino acids long. Germline V gives CDR1 MGHRA, CDR2 YSYEKL. For the CDR3, the DNA is TGCGCCAGCAGCCAAGTCCGTGGGGGAAATTCACCCCTCCACTTT. Its protein product is CASSQVRGGNSPLHF.

The V call is TRBV19, the J call TRBJ2-7; 13 bases line up with TRBD2. From germline, CDR1 is LNHDA and CDR2 SQIVND (reference sequence). This CDR3 contains 14 residues. V shed 5 bases, J shed 4 bases, and the junction held 2 bases outside the gene matches. The CDR3 DNA reads as TGTGCCAGTAGTTGGACTAGCGGGAGTTACGAGCAGTACTTC. This translates into CASSWTSGSYEQYF.

Turning to this clone: Other DNA variants within this sample encode the same CDR3. CDR3 region: CASSLSTGNEQFF. As DNA, the CDR3 is TGTGCCAGCAGCTTATCCACGGGGAATGAGCAGTTCTTC. This sequence joins TRBV7-3 and TRBJ2-1; a weak D match, TRBD2 (5 bases). CDR1 and CDR2 from the germline V gene are SGHTA and FQGTGA. The CDR3 is made up of 13 amino acids. V was pared by 2 bases and J by 7 bases, with 9 bases between.

This clone was counted between two and nine times. V gene TRBV6-5 combines with J gene TRBJ1-1; D remains unclear. Trimming removed 6 bases at V and 1 base at J, with 12 bases between. Germline assignment: CDR1 MNHEY and CDR2 SVGAGI. The CDR3 runs to 14 residues. CDR3 region: CASSFTPANTEAFF. The CDR3, as DNA: TGTGCCAGCAGCTTTACCCCAGCGAACACTGAAGCTTTCTTT.

In its sample, this clone was seen a few times. CDR3 DNA sequence: TGTGCCAGCAGCTTGGGTCTGGGGACGATGAACACTGAAGCTTTCTTT. Its translation: CASSLGLGTMNTEAFF. This rearrangement joins TRBV5-4 to TRBJ1-1; D possibly corresponds to TRBD1 (5 bases). Germline CDR1 is SGHNT and CDR2 is YYREEE (reference sequence). This CDR3 spans 16 amino acids. Trimming removed 0 bases from V and 0 bases from J, with 12 bases in between.

The V and J genes are TRBV28 and TRBJ1-5; tentative D call: TRBD1 (6 bases). The CDR3 covers 14 residues. Germline V gene sequence: CDR1 MDHEN, CDR2 SYDVKM. V was cut by 4 bases and J by 3 bases, with 10 bases left in between. CDR3 sequence (DNA): TGTGCCAGCAGTTCCGGGACATACAATCAGCCCCAGCATTTT. Translating it yields CASSSGTYNQPQHF.

In its sample, this clone was seen a few times. The V and J genes are TRBV5-4 and TRBJ2-5, with 8 bases fitting TRBD2. Trimming took 4 bases from V and 5 from J; bases not matched to a gene: 7. The CDR3 spans 14 residues. Germline lookup yields CDR1 SGHNT and CDR2 YYREEE (reference sequence). This CDR3 reads CASSRAGVQETQYF. CDR3 bases: TGTGCCAGCAGCCGAGCGGGAGTCCAGGAGACCCAGTACTTC.

The chain joins TRBV14 to TRBJ2-1; 8 positions match TRBD2. Germline-derived CDR1 and CDR2 are SGHDN and FVKESK. Trimming at V came to 4 bases and at J to 9 bases, leaving 11 bases not matched to a gene. The CDR3 has 15 residues. The CDR3 bases are TGTGCCAGCAGCCTCCAAGGGACTAGGAGCCTTGAGCAGTTCTTC. Protein: CASSLQGTRSLEQFF. Full variable domain (outside the CDR3, taken from reference TRBV14 and TRBJ2-1): EAGVTQFPSHSVIEKGQTVTLRCDPISGHDNLYWYRRVMGKEIKFLLHFVKESKQDESGMPNNRFLAERTGGTYSTLKVQPAELEDSGVYFCASSLQGTRSLEQFFGPGTRLTVL.

This clone was seen only once. The J gene is TRBJ1-5, the V gene TRBV15; D is unresolved. Per the germline V gene, CDR1 is LNHNV and CDR2 is YYDKDF (reference sequence). This CDR3 spans 14 amino acids. Trimming removed 6 bases from V and 0 bases from J, with 9 bases in between. As DNA, the CDR3 is TGTGCCACCAGGCCTGAGGGTAGCAATCAGCCCCAGCATTTT. Translating it yields CATRPEGSNQPQHF.

The V and J genes are TRBV5-6 and TRBJ2-5, with D perhaps matching TRBD2 (5 bases). The V end was cut by 0 bases, the J end by 13 bases, with 19 bases between. Germline V lookup: CDR1 SGHDT, CDR2 YYEEEE. This CDR3 spans 14 amino acids. The CDR3 sequence is CASSLDRGQSGRYF. In DNA form, the CDR3 reads TGTGCCAGCAGCTTGGATCGCGGCCAAAGCGGTCGGTACTTC.

The chain has TRBV9 and TRBJ2-1; TRBD2 aligns across 12 bases. CDR1 and CDR2 (germline): SGDLS, YYNGEE. The CDR3 consists of 20 residues. V was pared by 0 bases and J by 7 bases, with 17 bases of the junction left unmatched. The CDR3 DNA follows: TGTGCCAGCAGCGTAGACCCGCTTAGACTAGCGGGAGTGTTAGAGAATGAGCAGTTCTTC. Its protein product is CASSVDPLRLAGVLENEQFF.

The chain is built from TRBV7-9 and TRBJ1-3; D call uncertain. The V gene's germline CDR1 is SEHNR and CDR2 FQNEAQ (reference sequence). V lost 0 bases and J lost 0, with 6 bases in between. This CDR3 contains 15 residues. The CDR3 spells CASSLAPVSGNTIYF. CDR3 coding DNA: TGTGCCAGCAGCTTAGCACCGGTCTCTGGAAACACCATATATTTT.